A selection of T cell receptor beta chains follows, all from one sample in a study of beta chain features in type 1 diabetes. Profiling relied on immunoSEQ multiplex PCR, and the TCRdb table lists in-frame clones only, not all of them. The data hold 200,000 to 250,000 clones, with approximately 15% observed a single time. What was sequenced was naive CD4+ T cells from blood. All receptors come from a man younger than 40 with type 1 diabetes. Both conserved end residues are part of each CDR3.

TRBV9	CASSQEGRGGSDTQYF
TRBV5-5	CASSLALTGTTDTQYF
TRBV5-8	CASSLEPGQHYEQYF
TRBV30	CAWTGQGRNYGYTF
TRBV25-1	CASSDPALGSYNEQFF
TRBV9	CASSGGVGADTQYF
TRBV5-1	CASSFESVLYEQYF
TRBV7-2	CASSLGAGSDIQYF
TRBV5-6	CASSLAIQRGVETQYF
TRBV5-6	CASSLRKTANYGYTF
TRBV5-1	CASSLSTSWEQYF
TRBV18	CASSPGTGGHETQYF
TRBV27	CASSLEGAYEQYF
TRBV5-4	CASSLAGQGGYGELFF
TRBV18	CASSPARNSGNTIYF
TRBV7-8	CASSLGPDREAGYTF
TRBV11-3	CASSPLSGQLYEQYF
TRBV6-5	CASSYSGQGSSPLHF
TRBV5-4	CASRPGQGIYEQYF
TRBV2	CASSGTGTTQYF
TRBV10-2	CASSGRETSGPGYNEQFF
TRBV11-3	CASTTYGSYNEQFF
TRBV29-1	CSVGGGSYEQYF